This T cell receptor beta chain stems from a study of blood T cell repertoires in COVID-19. On the study more broadly: Acute and convalescent COVID-19 specimens originated in the United States, Italy and Spain.

Per the original methods: Amplification with reference gene primers provided the estimates of nucleated cell counts. Assay used: immunoSEQ multiplex PCR; TCRdb lists only in-frame clones, some missing. Clone size and the V and J calls come from that table; the DNA yielded D and trimming. Of roughly 51,000 clones listed, more than 75% are singletons. Germline values: CDR1 SGHRS, CDR2 YFSETQ. The CDR3 extends over 15 amino acids. Trimming removed 1 base from V and 5 bases from J, with 16 bases in between. The chain links TRBV5-1 to TRBJ2-7, with D perhaps TRBD1 (5 bases). Sequencing was performed on peripheral blood. The clonotype was recovered from a man aged 50-60 years with active COVID-19. DNA for the CDR3: TGCGCCAGCAGCTTGAGGACGGCAGGGCGCGACGAGCAGTACTTC. It is translated as CASSLRTAGRDEQYF.